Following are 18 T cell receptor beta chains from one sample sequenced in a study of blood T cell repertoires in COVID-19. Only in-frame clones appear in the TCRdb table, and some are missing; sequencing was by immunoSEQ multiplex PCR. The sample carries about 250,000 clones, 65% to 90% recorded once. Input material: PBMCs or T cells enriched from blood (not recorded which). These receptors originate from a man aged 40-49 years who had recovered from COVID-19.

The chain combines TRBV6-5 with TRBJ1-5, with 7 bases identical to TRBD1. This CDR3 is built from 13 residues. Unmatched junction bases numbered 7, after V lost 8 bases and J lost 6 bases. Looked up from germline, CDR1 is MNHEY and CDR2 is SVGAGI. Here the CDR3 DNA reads TGTGCCAGCGAGGGGGCGCGGGGTCAGCCCCAGCATTTT. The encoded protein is CASEGARGQPQHF.

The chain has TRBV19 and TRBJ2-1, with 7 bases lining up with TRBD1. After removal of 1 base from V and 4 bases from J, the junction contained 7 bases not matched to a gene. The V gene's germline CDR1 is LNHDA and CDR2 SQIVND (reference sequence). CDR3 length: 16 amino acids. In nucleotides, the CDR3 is TGTGCCAGTAGTATAGGCGGAGAGGGGGCTTACAATGAGCAGTTCTTC. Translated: CASSIGGEGAYNEQFF.

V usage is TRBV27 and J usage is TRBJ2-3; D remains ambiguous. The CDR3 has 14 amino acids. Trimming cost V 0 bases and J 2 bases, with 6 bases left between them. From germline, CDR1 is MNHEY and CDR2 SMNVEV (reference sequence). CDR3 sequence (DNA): TGTGCCAGCAGTTTATCGAGGCTCACAGATACGCAGTATTTT. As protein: CASSLSRLTDTQYF.

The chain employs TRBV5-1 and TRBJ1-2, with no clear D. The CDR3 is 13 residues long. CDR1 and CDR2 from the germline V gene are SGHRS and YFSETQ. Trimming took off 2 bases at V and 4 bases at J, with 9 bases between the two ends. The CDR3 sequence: CASSLTSFYGYTF. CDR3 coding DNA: TGCGCCAGCAGCTTAACATCCTTCTATGGCTACACCTTC. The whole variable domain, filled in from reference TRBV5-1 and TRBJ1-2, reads KAGVTQTPRYLIKTRGQQVTLSCSPISGHRSVSWYQQTPGQGLQFLFEYFSETQRNKGNFPGRFSGRQFSNSRSEMNVSTLELGDSALYLCASSLTSFYGYTFGSGTRLTVV.

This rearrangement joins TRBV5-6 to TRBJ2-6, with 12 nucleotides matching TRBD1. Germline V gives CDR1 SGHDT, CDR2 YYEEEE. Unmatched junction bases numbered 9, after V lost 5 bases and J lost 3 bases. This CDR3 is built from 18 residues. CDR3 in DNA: TGTGCCAGCAGGTATAGCGGGACAGGGGGCTATGGGGCCAACGTCCTGACTTTC. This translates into CASRYSGTGGYGANVLTF.

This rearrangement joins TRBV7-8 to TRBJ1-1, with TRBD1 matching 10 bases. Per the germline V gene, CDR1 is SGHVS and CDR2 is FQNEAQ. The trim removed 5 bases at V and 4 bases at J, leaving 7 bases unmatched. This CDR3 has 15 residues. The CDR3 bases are TGTGCCAGCAGCCGCCAGAGGGACAGGGGCACTGAAGCTTTCTTT. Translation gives CASSRQRDRGTEAFF.

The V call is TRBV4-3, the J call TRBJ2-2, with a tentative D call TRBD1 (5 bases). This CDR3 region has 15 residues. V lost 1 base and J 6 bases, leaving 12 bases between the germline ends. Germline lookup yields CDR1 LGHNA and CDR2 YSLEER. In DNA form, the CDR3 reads TGCGCCAGCAGCCAAGGTTCCCAGGGCCCCGGGGAGCTGTTTTTT. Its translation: CASSQGSQGPGELFF.

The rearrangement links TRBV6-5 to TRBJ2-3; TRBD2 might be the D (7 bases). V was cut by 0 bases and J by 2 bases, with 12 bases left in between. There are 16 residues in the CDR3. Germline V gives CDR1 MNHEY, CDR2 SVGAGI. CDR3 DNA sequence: TGTGCCAGCAGTTACTCGAGGGGGGGAAACACAGATACGCAGTATTTT. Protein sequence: CASSYSRGGNTDTQYF.

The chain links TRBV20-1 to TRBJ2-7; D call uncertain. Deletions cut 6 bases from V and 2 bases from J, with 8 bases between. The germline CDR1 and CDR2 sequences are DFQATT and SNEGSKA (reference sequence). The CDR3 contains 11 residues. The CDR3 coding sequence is TGCAGTGCGACGGAGACCTACGAGCAGTACTTC. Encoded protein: CSATETYEQYF.

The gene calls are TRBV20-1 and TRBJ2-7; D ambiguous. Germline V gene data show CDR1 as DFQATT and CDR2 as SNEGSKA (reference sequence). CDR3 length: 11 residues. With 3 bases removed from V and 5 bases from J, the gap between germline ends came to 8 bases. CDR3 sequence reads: CSASTENEQYF. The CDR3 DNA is TGCAGTGCTAGTACAGAAAACGAGCAGTACTTC.

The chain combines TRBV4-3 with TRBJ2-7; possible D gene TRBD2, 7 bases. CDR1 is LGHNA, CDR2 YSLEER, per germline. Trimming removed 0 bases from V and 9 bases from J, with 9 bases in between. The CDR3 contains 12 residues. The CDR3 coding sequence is TGCGCCAGCAGCCAAGAGGGAGGGGGGCAGTACTTC. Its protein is CASSQEGGGQYF.

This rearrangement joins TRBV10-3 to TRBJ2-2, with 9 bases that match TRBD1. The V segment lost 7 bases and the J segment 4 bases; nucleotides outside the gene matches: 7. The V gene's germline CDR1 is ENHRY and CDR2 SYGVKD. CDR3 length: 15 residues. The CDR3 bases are TGTGCCATCACCATACAGGGGGCGCCCACCGGGGAGCTGTTTTTT. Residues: CAITIQGAPTGELFF.

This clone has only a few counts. The CDR3 region is CAGPGGINSPLHF. The CDR3 nucleotides are TGTGCCGGGCCGGGGGGGATAAATTCACCCCTCCACTTT. The chain has TRBV6-5 and TRBJ1-6; tentatively, D is TRBD1 (5 bases). This CDR3 contains 13 residues. With 11 bases removed from V and 7 bases from J, the gap between germline ends came to 15 bases. Germline CDR1 MNHEY, CDR2 SVGAGI.

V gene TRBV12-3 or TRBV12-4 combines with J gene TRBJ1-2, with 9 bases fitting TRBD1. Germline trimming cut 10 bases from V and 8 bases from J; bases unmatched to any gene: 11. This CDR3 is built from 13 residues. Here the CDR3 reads CATRGTGSLGYTF. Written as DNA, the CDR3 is TGTGCCACCAGGGGGACAGGGTCGTTAGGCTACACCTTC.

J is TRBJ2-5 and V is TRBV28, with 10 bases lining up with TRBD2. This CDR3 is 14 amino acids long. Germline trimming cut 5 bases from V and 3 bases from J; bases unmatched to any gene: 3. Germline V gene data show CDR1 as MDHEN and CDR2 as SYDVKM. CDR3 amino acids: CASSPAGGEETQYF. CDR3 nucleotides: TGTGCCAGCAGTCCAGCGGGGGGGGAAGAGACCCAGTACTTC.

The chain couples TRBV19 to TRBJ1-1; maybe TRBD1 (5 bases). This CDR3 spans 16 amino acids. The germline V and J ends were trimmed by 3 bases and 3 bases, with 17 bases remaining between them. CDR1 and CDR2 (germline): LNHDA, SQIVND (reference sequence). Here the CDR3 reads CASSIGTFGGDTEAFF. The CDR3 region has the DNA TGTGCCAGTAGTATCGGGACCTTCGGAGGGGACACTGAAGCTTTCTTT.

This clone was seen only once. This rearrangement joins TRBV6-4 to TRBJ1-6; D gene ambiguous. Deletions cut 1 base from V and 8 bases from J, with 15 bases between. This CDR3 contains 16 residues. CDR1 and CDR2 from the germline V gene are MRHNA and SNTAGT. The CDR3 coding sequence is TGTGCCAGCAGTGACTGTAGGCCAGGCCTTTATTCACCCCTCCACTTT. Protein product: CASSDCRPGLYSPLHF.

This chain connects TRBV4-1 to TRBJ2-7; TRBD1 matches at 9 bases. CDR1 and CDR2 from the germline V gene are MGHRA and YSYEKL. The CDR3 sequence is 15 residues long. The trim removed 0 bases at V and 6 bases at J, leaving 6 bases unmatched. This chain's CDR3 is CASSQDPGQGFEQYF. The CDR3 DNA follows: TGCGCCAGCAGCCAAGACCCGGGACAGGGTTTCGAGCAGTACTTC.